These 18 T cell receptor beta chains were sequenced from one sample in a study of cytomegalovirus exposure and HLA in healthy donors. Use of 60 Vbeta and 13 Jbeta primers characterized the PCR. The protocol was immunoSEQ multiplex PCR, while the TCRdb copy is restricted to in-frame clones and leaves out a portion. The sample contains roughly 190,000 clones, about 85% of which appear only once. Source material: PBMCs. The source of these receptors is a man aged 45-65 years in good health and CMV-seronegative.

This chain uses TRBV2 with TRBJ2-1; a possible D gene is TRBD2 (6 bases). CDR3 length equals 13 residues. Trimming stripped 11 bases from V and 5 bases from J, with 16 bases between. Germline CDR1 reads SNHLY; CDR2 reads FYNNEI. The CDR3 DNA reads as TGTGCCGGGGGGACGACGGCTGACAATGAGCAGTTCTTC. Protein sequence: CAGGTTADNEQFF.

The V gene is TRBV5-1, the J gene TRBJ2-1; D might be TRBD1 (6 bases). This CDR3 region has 15 residues. Germline V gene lookup returns CDR1 SGHRS and CDR2 YFSETQ. The germline V and J ends were trimmed by 0 bases and 2 bases, with 9 bases remaining between them. CDR3 amino acids: CASSLGRGTYNEQFF. The CDR3 region has the DNA TGCGCCAGCAGCTTGGGCAGGGGAACCTACAATGAGCAGTTCTTC. The full variable domain, its missing parts supplied by reference TRBV5-1 and TRBJ2-1, is KAGVTQTPRYLIKTRGQQVTLSCSPISGHRSVSWYQQTPGQGLQFLFEYFSETQRNKGNFPGRFSGRQFSNSRSEMNVSTLELGDSALYLCASSLGRGTYNEQFFGPGTRLTVL.

This chain connects TRBV29-1 to TRBJ2-5; D unresolved. CDR3 length: 17 residues. The V and J ends lost 5 bases and 4 bases respectively, with 26 bases between them. Germline CDR1 SQVTM, CDR2 ANQGSEA. This CDR3 reads CSVQLTVAPPEAETQYF. The CDR3 DNA sequence: TGCAGCGTTCAACTCACCGTCGCGCCCCCCGAGGCAGAGACCCAGTACTTC.

This chain joins TRBV7-2 and TRBJ1-2, with D possibly TRBD1 on 5 matching bases. The CDR3 sequence is 14 residues long. Germline CDR1 reads SGHTA; CDR2 reads FQGNSA. V was trimmed by 1 base and J by 3 bases, leaving 9 bases between them. The CDR3 DNA reads as TGTGCCAGCAGCTTAGTTGGGGCGGACTATGGCTACACCTTC. Amino acids: CASSLVGADYGYTF.

The chain couples TRBV12-5 to TRBJ1-1, with D maybe TRBD1 (6 bases). V was trimmed by 5 bases and J by 1 base, leaving 11 bases between them. CDR3 length: 14 amino acids. Germline values: CDR1 LGHNT, CDR2 FRNRAP. The DNA for the CDR3 is TGTGCTAGTGGTGCAGACAGGTGGAACACTGAAGCTTTCTTT. Protein product: CASGADRWNTEAFF.

This clone was observed a handful of times. This rearrangement joins TRBV11-2 to TRBJ2-1, with 7 bases lining up with TRBD2. The CDR3 has 14 residues. Germline CDR1 is SGHAT and CDR2 is FQNNGV. Unmatched junction bases numbered 7, after V lost 6 bases and J lost 5 bases. The CDR3 loop is CASRQPGTNNEQFF. CDR3 in DNA: TGTGCCAGCAGGCAACCCGGGACTAACAATGAGCAGTTCTTC.

The rearrangement joins TRBV14 to TRBJ1-1; D is ambiguous. Between the trimmed V and J ends, which lost 0 bases and 11 bases, there was a span of 16 bases. This CDR3 is 14 amino acids long. From germline, CDR1 is SGHDN and CDR2 FVKESK. CDR3 DNA sequence: TGTGCCAGCAGCCAAGATCCCAAGCCTGGGGAGGCTTTCTTT. This sequence encodes CASSQDPKPGEAFF.

The genes are TRBV9 and TRBJ2-7, with 7 bases fitting TRBD2. Germline V lookup: CDR1 SGDLS, CDR2 YYNGEE. The CDR3 is 14 amino acids. V was pared by 4 bases and J by 5 bases, with 9 bases of the junction left unmatched. Here the CDR3 DNA reads TGTGCCAGCAGCCCAGGTAGCGGGCTCCACGAGCAGTACTTC. This gives the protein CASSPGSGLHEQYF.

The rearrangement uses TRBV6-5 and TRBJ2-5, with 10 bases aligning to TRBD1. The CDR3 sequence is 14 residues long. Germline V gene sequence: CDR1 MNHEY, CDR2 SVGAGI. J lost 9 bases, V lost 5 bases, and 9 bases had no gene match. CDR3 protein: CASSERGTGDPQYF. The CDR3, as DNA: TGTGCCAGCAGTGAGCGGGGGACAGGGGATCCCCAGTACTTC.

The chain is built from TRBV4-3 and TRBJ2-4; 8 bases agree with TRBD2. V dropped 0 bases and J dropped 2; count of bases not matched to a gene: 6. CDR3 length equals 17 residues. Germline values: CDR1 LGHNA, CDR2 YSLEER. CDR3 DNA sequence: TGCGCCAGCAGCCAAGAGGAACGGGGGGGACCCAAAAACATTCAGTACTTC. This codes for CASSQEERGGPKNIQYF.

A few counts support this clone. This chain links TRBV19 with TRBJ1-4; the match to TRBD1 covers 7 bases. Trimming took 3 bases from V and 4 from J; bases not matched to a gene: 2. The CDR3 is 14 residues long. Germline CDR1 and CDR2: LNHDA and SQIVND (reference sequence). CDR3 nucleotide sequence: TGTGCCAGTAGTATTGGGGACAGTAATGAAAAACTGTTTTTT. This gives the protein CASSIGDSNEKLFF.

This sequence joins TRBV19 and TRBJ2-3; 10 bases map to TRBD1. J gave up 4 bases and V 6 bases, and 10 bases lay outside the gene matches. The germline CDR1 and CDR2 sequences are LNHDA and SQIVND (reference sequence). The CDR3 covers 16 residues. In DNA, the CDR3 is TGTGCCAGTAGCCCCCGGGACAGGGGACTTCCAGATACGCAGTATTTT. Translated: CASSPRDRGLPDTQYF.

In this sample, this clone turned up once. V usage is TRBV27 and J usage is TRBJ1-2, with TRBD1 matching over 8 bases. Unmatched junction bases numbered 7, after V lost 6 bases and J lost 4 bases. The germline V gene has CDR1 MNHEY and CDR2 SMNVEV (reference sequence). This CDR3 region has 14 residues. Here the CDR3 reads CASSSMTGAYGYTF. DNA for the CDR3: TGTGCCAGCAGCTCTATGACAGGGGCCTATGGCTACACCTTC.

The chain carries TRBV11-2 and TRBJ1-2; D is ambiguous. The CDR3 is 13 amino acids. CDR1 and CDR2 from the germline V gene are SGHAT and FQNNGV. Trimming stripped 0 bases from V and 6 bases from J, with 8 bases between. CDR3 DNA sequence: TGTGCCAGCAGCTTAGATCTTCAGGATGGCTACACCTTC. Translating gives CASSLDLQDGYTF.

This chain connects TRBV28 to TRBJ1-5; D may be TRBD1 (6 bases). Trimming left V 7 bases short and J 5 bases short, with 9 bases between. The CDR3 totals 12 residues. Per the germline V gene, CDR1 is MDHEN and CDR2 is SYDVKM. The chain's CDR3 is CASNSGDQPQHF. The CDR3, as DNA: TGTGCCAGCAACTCAGGGGATCAGCCCCAGCATTTT.

The V and J genes are TRBV10-3 and TRBJ1-1, with 7 bases fitting TRBD1. Germline values: CDR1 ENHRY, CDR2 SYGVKD. V lost 7 bases to trimming and J lost 3 bases; unmatched junction nucleotides: 11. The CDR3 has 15 residues. CDR3 coding DNA: TGTGCCATCAATGCTTGGAAGGGGGCGGACACTGAAGCTTTCTTT. It codes for CAINAWKGADTEAFF.

This clone was recorded a few times. The chain carries TRBV19 and TRBJ1-1, with D tentatively TRBD1 (5 bases). The germline V gene encodes CDR1 LNHDA and CDR2 SQIVND (reference sequence). Trimming pared 3 bases from V and 2 bases from J, leaving 7 bases between. This CDR3 comprises 13 residues. CDR3 nucleotide sequence: TGTGCCAGTAGTATCGGACAAAACACTGAAGCTTTCTTT. Residues: CASSIGQNTEAFF.

The chain combines TRBV6-6 with TRBJ1-5; D is unclear. Looked up from germline, CDR1 is MNHNY and CDR2 is SVGAGI (reference sequence). V was shortened by 5 bases and J by 9 bases, with 17 bases between the two germline ends. This CDR3 region has 14 residues. CDR3 coding DNA: TGTGCCAGCAGTATACGCGGGCGCTCCTGGCCCCAGCATTTT. Protein: CASSIRGRSWPQHF.